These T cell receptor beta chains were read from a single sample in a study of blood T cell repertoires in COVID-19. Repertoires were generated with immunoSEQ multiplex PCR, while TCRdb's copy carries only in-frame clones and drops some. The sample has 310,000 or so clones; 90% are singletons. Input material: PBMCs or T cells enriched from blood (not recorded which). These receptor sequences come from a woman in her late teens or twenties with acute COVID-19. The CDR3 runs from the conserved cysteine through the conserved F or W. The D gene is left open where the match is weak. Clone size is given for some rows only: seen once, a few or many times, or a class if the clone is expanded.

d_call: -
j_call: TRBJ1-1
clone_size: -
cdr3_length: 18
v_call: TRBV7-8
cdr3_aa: CASSLALGLAGVNTEAFF
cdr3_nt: TGTGCCAGCAGCTTAGCGCTCGGCTTGGCAGGGGTAAACACTGAAGCTTTCTTT

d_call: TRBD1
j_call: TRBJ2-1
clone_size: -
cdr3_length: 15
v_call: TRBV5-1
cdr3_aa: CASSVPGQGADEQFF
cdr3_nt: TGCGCCAGCAGCGTACCGGGACAGGGAGCGGATGAGCAGTTCTTC

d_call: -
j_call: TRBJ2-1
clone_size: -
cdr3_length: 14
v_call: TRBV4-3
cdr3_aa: CASSQTFDSLEQFF
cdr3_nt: TGCGCCAGCAGCCAAACATTTGACAGCCTAGAGCAGTTCTTC

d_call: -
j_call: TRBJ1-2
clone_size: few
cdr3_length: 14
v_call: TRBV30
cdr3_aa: CAWSVEQGRGGYTF
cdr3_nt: TGTGCCTGGAGTGTAGAACAGGGACGTGGTGGCTACACCTTC

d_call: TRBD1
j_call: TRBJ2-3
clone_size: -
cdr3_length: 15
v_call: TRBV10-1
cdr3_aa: CASSGAGTGTDTQYF
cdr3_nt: TGCGCCAGCAGTGGTGCCGGGACAGGCACAGATACGCAGTATTTT

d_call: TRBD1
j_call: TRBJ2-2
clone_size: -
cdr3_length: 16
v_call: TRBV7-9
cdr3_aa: CASSYQGQKNTGELFF
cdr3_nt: TGTGCCAGCAGCTACCAGGGACAGAAAAACACCGGGGAGCTGTTTTTT

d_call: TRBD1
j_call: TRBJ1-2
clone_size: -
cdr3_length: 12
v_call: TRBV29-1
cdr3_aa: CSVVGRGLGYTF
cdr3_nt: TGCAGCGTTGTAGGCAGGGGGCTCGGCTACACCTTC

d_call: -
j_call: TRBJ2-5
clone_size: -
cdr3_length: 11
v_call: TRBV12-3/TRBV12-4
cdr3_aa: CASSLRETQYF
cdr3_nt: TGTGCCAGCAGCCTAAGAGAGACCCAGTACTTC

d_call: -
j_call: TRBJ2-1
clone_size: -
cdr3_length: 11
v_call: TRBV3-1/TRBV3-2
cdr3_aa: CASSQQLEQFF
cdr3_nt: TGTGCCAGCAGCCAACAACTCGAGCAGTTCTTC

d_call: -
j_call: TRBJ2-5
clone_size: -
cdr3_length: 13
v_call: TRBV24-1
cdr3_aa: CATSDGNGETQYF
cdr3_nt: TGTGCCACCAGTGATGGAAACGGGGAGACCCAGTACTTC

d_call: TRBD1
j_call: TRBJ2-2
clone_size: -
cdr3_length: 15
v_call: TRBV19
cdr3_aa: CASRLQGSDTGELFF
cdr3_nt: TGTGCCAGTAGGCTACAGGGGTCGGACACCGGGGAGCTGTTTTTT

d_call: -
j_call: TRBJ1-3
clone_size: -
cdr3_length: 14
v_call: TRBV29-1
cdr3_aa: CSVSLRGPGNTIYF
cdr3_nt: TGCAGCGTCTCCCTTAGGGGTCCTGGAAACACCATATATTTT

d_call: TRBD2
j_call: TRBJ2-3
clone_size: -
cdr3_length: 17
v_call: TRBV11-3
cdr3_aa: CASSLGRAGALGDTQYF
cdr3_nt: TGTGCCAGCAGCTTAGGACGAGCGGGAGCCCTGGGAGATACGCAGTATTTT

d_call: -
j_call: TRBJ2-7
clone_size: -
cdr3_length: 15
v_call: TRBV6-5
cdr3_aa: CASSSPKRATYEQYF
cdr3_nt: TGTGCCAGCAGCTCTCCGAAGCGGGCCACCTACGAGCAGTACTTC

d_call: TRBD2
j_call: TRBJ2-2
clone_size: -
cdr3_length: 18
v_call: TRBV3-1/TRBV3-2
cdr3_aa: CASSQDSGSLINTGELFF
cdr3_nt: TGTGCCAGCAGCCAAGATAGCGGGAGTCTCATAAACACCGGGGAGCTGTTTTTT

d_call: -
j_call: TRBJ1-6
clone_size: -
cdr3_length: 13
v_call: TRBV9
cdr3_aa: CASSVVADSPLHF
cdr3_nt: TGTGCCAGCAGCGTAGTGGCAGATTCACCCCTCCACTTT

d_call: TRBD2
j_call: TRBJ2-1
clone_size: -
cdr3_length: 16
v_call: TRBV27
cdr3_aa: CASSLRSSGRGNEQFF
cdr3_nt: TGTGCCAGCAGTTTAAGGTCTAGCGGGAGGGGCAATGAGCAGTTCTTC

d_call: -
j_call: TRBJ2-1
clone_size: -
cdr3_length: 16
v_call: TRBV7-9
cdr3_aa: CASSLNPGYYYNEQFF
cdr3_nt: TGTGCCAGCAGCTTAAATCCAGGGTACTATTACAATGAGCAGTTCTTC

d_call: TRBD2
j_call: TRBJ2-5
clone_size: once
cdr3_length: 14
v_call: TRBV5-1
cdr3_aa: CASSLGAGVETQYF
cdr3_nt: TGCGCCAGCAGCTTGGGCGCGGGAGTGGAGACCCAGTACTTC

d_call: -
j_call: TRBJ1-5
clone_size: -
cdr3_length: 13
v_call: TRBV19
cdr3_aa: CASSIALYQPQHF
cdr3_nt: TGTGCCAGTAGTATCGCGCTTTATCAGCCCCAGCATTTT

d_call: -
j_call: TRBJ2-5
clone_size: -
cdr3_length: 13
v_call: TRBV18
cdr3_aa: CASSPPPGETQYF
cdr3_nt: TGTGCCAGCTCACCACCCCCCGGGGAGACCCAGTACTTC

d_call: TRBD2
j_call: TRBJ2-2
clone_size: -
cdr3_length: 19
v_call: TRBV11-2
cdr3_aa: CASSLFGLAGGMNTGELFF
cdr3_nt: TGTGCCAGCAGCTTATTCGGTCTAGCGGGAGGTATGAACACCGGGGAGCTGTTTTTT

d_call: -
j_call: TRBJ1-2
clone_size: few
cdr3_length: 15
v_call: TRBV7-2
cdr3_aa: CASSLASGANYGYTF
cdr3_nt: TGTGCCAGCAGCTTAGCATCAGGCGCTAACTATGGCTACACCTTC

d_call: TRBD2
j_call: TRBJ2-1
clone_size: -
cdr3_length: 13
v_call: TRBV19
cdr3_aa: CASGLADYNEQFF
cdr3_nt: TGTGCCAGTGGACTAGCGGATTACAATGAGCAGTTCTTC

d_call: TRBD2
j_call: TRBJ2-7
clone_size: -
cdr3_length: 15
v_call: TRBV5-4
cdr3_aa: CASSPTSGRMYEQYF
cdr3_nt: TGTGCCAGCAGCCCGACTAGCGGGAGGATGTACGAGCAGTACTTC

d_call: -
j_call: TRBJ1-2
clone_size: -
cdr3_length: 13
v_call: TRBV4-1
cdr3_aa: CASSQVGMSGYTF
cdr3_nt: TGCGCCAGCAGCCAAGTCGGGATGAGCGGCTACACCTTC

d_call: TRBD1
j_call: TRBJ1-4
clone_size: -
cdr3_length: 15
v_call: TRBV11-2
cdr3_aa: CASRETGQRNEKLFF
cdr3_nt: TGTGCCAGCAGAGAAACGGGACAGAGGAATGAAAAACTGTTTTTT

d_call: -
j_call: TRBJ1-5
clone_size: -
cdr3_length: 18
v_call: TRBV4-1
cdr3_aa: CASSQDSGLRSFNQPQHF
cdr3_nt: TGCGCCAGCAGCCAAGATTCAGGGCTAAGGTCCTTCAATCAGCCCCAGCATTTT

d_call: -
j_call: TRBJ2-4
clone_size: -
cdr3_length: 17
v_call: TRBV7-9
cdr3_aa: CASSLERLGIAKNIQYF
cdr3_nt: TGTGCCAGCAGCTTAGAACGGCTGGGCATAGCCAAAAACATTCAGTACTTC

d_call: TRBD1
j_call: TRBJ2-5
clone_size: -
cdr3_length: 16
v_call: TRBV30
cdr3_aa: CAWAEFDRGGRETQYF
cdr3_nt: TGTGCCTGGGCTGAGTTCGACAGGGGCGGTAGGGAGACCCAGTACTTC

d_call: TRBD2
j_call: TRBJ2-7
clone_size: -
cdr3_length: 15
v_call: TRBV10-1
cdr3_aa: CASSVVAGGFGEQYF
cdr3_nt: TGCGCCAGCAGTGTGGTAGCGGGGGGCTTTGGCGAGCAGTACTTC

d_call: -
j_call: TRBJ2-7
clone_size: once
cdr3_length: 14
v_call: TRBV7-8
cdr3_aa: CASSLGSRSGEQYF
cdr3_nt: TGTGCCAGCAGCTTAGGGAGCAGGTCGGGAGAGCAGTACTTC

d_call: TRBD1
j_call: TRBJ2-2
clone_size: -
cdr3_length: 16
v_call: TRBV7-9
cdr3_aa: CASSSVDRANTGELFF
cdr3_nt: TGTGCCAGCAGCTCGGTGGACAGGGCGAACACCGGGGAGCTGTTTTTT

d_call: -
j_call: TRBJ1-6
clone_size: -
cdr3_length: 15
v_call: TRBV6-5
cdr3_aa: CASSTRSGVDSPLHF
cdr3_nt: TGTGCCAGCAGTACCCGGTCGGGAGTGGATTCACCCCTCCACTTT

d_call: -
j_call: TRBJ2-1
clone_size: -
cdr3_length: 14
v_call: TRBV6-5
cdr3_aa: CASSYNPGWDEQFF
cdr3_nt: TGTGCCAGCTCCTATAATCCCGGGTGGGATGAGCAGTTCTTC

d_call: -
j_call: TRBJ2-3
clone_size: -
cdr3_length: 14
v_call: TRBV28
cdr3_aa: CASSPLGGTDTQYF
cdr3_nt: TGTGCCAGCAGCCCCTTAGGGGGCACAGATACGCAGTATTTT

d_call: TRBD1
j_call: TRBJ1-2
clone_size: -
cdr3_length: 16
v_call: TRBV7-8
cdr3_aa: CASSSGTGGASYGYTF
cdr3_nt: TGTGCCAGCAGCTCTGGGACAGGGGGCGCTTCCTATGGCTACACCTTC

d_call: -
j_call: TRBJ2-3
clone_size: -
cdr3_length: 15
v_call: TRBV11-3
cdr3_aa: CASSLGGGITDTQYF
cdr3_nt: TGTGCCAGCAGCTTAGGCGGAGGTATCACAGATACGCAGTATTTT

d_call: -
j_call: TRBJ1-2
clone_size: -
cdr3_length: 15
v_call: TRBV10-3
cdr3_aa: CASRDVGGRFGGYTF
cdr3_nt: TGTGCCTCCCGGGACGTCGGCGGGAGATTCGGTGGCTACACCTTC

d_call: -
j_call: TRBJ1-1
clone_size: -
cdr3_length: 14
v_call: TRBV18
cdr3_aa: CASSLTRGGTEAFF
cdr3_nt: TGTGCCAGCTCACTTACGAGGGGAGGCACTGAAGCTTTCTTT

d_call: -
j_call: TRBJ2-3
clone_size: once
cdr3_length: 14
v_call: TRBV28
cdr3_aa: CASRRGLSTDTQYF
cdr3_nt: TGTGCCAGCAGAAGGGGATTGAGCACAGATACGCAGTATTTT

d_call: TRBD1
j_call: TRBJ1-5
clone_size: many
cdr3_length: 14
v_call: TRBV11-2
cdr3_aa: CASSSGQGNQPQHF
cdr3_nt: TGTGCCAGCAGCTCCGGACAGGGCAATCAGCCCCAGCATTTT

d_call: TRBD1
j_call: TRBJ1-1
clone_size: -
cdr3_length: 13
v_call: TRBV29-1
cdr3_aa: CSVIRDRDTEAFF
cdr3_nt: TGCAGCGTTATACGGGACAGGGACACTGAAGCTTTCTTT

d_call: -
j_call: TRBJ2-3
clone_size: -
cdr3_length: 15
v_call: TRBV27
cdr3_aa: CASSSGVSSTDTQYF
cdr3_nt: TGTGCCAGCTCCTCAGGGGTGTCTAGCACAGATACGCAGTATTTT

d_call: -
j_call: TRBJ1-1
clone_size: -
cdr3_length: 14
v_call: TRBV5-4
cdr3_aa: CASSFQGRDAEAFF
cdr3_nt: TGTGCCAGCAGCTTCCAGGGGAGGGACGCTGAAGCTTTCTTT

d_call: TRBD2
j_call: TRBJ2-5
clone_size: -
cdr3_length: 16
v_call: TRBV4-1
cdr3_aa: CASSQPTSGLQETQYF
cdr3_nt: TGCGCCAGCAGCCAACCGACTAGCGGATTGCAAGAGACCCAGTACTTC

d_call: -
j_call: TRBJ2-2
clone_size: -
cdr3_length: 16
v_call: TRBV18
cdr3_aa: CASSPFDRQSTGELFF
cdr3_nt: TGTGCCAGCTCACCCTTCGACAGGCAGTCCACCGGGGAGCTGTTTTTT

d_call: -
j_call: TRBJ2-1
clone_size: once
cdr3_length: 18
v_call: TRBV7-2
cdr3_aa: CASSLAGGPRSSYNEQFF
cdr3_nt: TGTGCCAGCAGCTTAGCAGGGGGACCAAGGAGCTCCTACAATGAGCAGTTCTTC

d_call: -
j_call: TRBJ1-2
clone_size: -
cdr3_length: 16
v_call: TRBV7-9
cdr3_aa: CASSLASQVYGHGYTF
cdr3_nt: TGTGCCAGCAGCTTAGCATCACAGGTTTACGGACATGGCTACACCTTC

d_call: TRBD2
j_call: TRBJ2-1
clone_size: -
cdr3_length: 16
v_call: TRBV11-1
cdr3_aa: CASSLGTSGRVNEQFF
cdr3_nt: TGTGCCAGCAGCCTAGGGACTAGCGGGAGGGTGAATGAGCAGTTCTTC

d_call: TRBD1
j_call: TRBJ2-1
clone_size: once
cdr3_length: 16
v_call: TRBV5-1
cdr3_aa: CASSFPGQGSRNEQFF
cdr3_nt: TGCGCCAGCAGCTTCCCCGGACAGGGATCTCGGAATGAGCAGTTCTTC

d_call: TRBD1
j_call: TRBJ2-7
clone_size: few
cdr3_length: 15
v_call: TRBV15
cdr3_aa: CATSPGQSSQDEQYF
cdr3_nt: TGTGCCACATCTCCGGGACAGTCCTCTCAGGACGAGCAGTACTTC

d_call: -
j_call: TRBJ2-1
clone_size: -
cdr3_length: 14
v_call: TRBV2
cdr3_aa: CASISRFSYNEQFF
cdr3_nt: TGTGCCAGCATATCACGGTTTTCCTACAATGAGCAGTTCTTC

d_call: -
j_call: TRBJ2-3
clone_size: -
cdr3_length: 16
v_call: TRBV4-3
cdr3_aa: CASSQGGQSSTDTQYF
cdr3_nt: TGCGCCAGCAGCCAAGGTGGCCAATCTAGCACAGATACGCAGTATTTT

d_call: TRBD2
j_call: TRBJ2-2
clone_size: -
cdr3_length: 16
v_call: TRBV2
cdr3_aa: CASSERGRAVTGELFF
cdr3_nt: TGTGCCAGCAGTGAACGCGGGAGGGCTGTCACCGGGGAGCTGTTTTTT

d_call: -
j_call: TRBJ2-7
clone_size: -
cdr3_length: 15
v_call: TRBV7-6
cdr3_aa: CASSLEQGQLHEQYF
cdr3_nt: TGTGCCAGCAGCTTAGAACAGGGTCAACTACACGAGCAGTACTTC

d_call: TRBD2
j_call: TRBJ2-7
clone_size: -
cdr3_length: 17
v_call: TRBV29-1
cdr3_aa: CSVEDLAGVGGTYEQYF
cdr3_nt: TGCAGCGTTGAAGACCTAGCGGGAGTCGGGGGTACCTACGAGCAGTACTTC

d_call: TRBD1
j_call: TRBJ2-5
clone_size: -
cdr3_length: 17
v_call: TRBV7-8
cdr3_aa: CASSSLSGTGAKETQYF
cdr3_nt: TGTGCCAGCAGCTCGCTTTCCGGGACAGGGGCCAAAGAGACCCAGTACTTC

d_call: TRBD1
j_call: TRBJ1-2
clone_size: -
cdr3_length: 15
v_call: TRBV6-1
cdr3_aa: CASSEAEGTGSGYTF
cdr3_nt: TGTGCCAGCAGTGAAGCAGAGGGGACAGGGAGTGGCTACACCTTC

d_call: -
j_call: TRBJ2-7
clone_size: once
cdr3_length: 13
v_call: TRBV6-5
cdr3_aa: CASTRDTSYEQYF
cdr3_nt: TGTGCCAGCACAAGGGACACCTCCTACGAGCAGTACTTC